Sequencing of this T cell receptor (beta chain) was carried out in a study of PD-1 blockade in classical Hodgkin lymphoma. Regarding the study as a whole: Later analyses included only patients treated at least 1 year post-ASCT. It was CD4+ TCR diversity, not CD8+, that rose significantly by C4D1.

Each of the patients experienced relapse following autologous stem cell transplantation, and their brentuximab vedotin exposure differed. There are 18 residues in the CDR3. CDR1 and CDR2 (germline): SGHRS, YFSETQ. Trimming stripped 1 base from V and 0 bases from J, with 14 bases between. Assay: immunoSEQ multiplex PCR; the TCRdb copy retains only in-frame clones and omits some. The sample shows approximately 22,000 clones, around 73% of them seen only once. As regards this clone: What it binds is not known.

The receptor's source is a human donor with classical Hodgkin lymphoma. This chain uses TRBV5-1 with TRBJ2-6; D gene ambiguous. The sample consisted of peripheral blood mononuclear cells (PBMCs), taken before the second cycle of nivolumab. CDR3 amino acids: CASSLRGSLASGANVLTF. CDR3 DNA sequence: TGCGCCAGCAGCTTGAGAGGCAGCCTCGCCTCTGGGGCCAACGTCCTGACTTTC. The entire variable domain, with the rest obtained from reference TRBV5-1 and TRBJ2-6, is as follows: KAGVTQTPRYLIKTRGQQVTLSCSPISGHRSVSWYQQTPGQGLQFLFEYFSETQRNKGNFPGRFSGRQFSNSRSEMNVSTLELGDSALYLCASSLRGSLASGANVLTFGAGSRLTVL.